A selection of T cell receptor beta chains follows, all from one sample in a study of shared clonotypes between healthy human individuals. Only in-frame clones appear in the TCRdb table, and some are missing; sequencing was by immunoSEQ multiplex PCR. In the table there are approximately 2.4 million clones, approximately 94% of which are singletons. Material: naive CD4+ T cells sorted from blood. These receptors all stem from a man younger than 35 in good health. CDR3s include the opening cysteine and the closing phenylalanine or tryptophan. The D gene is left open where the match is weak. Part of the rows lack a size; the others show once, few, many or a class for expanded clones.

d_call: NA
clone_size: NA
j_call: TRBJ2-1
v_call: TRBV5-1
cdr3_nt: TGCGCCAGCCGTCAAGGGCCGGGATCCAATGAGCAGTTCTTC
cdr3_aa: CASRQGPGSNEQFF

d_call: NA
clone_size: NA
j_call: TRBJ2-7
v_call: TRBV30
cdr3_nt: TGTGCCTGGGCAGTTAGGGACCACCCGTACTTC
cdr3_aa: CAWAVRDHPYF

d_call: NA
clone_size: NA
j_call: TRBJ2-7
v_call: TRBV21-1
cdr3_nt: TGTGCCAGCAGCAATGAACGGGACAGACCCTACGAGCAGTACTTC
cdr3_aa: CASSNERDRPYEQYF

d_call: TRBD1
clone_size: NA
j_call: TRBJ1-5
v_call: TRBV5-8
cdr3_nt: TGTGCCAGCAGCTTGGCACAGGGGGCTTTTAGCAATCAGCCCCAGCATTTT
cdr3_aa: CASSLAQGAFSNQPQHF

d_call: NA
clone_size: NA
j_call: TRBJ1-2
v_call: TRBV6-1
cdr3_nt: TGTGCCAGCAGTCTTATACTTAGGGGAGCGGATGGCTACACCTTC
cdr3_aa: CASSLILRGADGYTF

d_call: NA
clone_size: NA
j_call: TRBJ1-1
v_call: TRBV9
cdr3_nt: TGTGCCAGCAGCCGATCCGTTGGACCTGAAGCTTTCTTT
cdr3_aa: CASSRSVGPEAFF

d_call: NA
clone_size: once
j_call: TRBJ2-7
v_call: TRBV7-9
cdr3_nt: TGTGCCAGCAGCTTATCGGGGCCCTGGGGGACCTACGAGCAGTACTTC
cdr3_aa: CASSLSGPWGTYEQYF

d_call: TRBD2
clone_size: NA
j_call: TRBJ2-7
v_call: TRBV7-9
cdr3_nt: TGTGCCAGCAGCGCGGGGGTAGCGGAGGATATCTACGAGCAGTACTTC
cdr3_aa: CASSAGVAEDIYEQYF

d_call: NA
clone_size: NA
j_call: TRBJ2-3
v_call: TRBV6-1
cdr3_nt: TGTGCCAGCAGCCGAGGGGTTCTGGTAACAGATACGCAGTATTTT
cdr3_aa: CASSRGVLVTDTQYF

d_call: TRBD1
clone_size: NA
j_call: TRBJ2-2
v_call: TRBV10-3
cdr3_nt: TGTGCCATCAGTGTTCAGGACAGGGGTGGGACCGGGGAGCTGTTTTTT
cdr3_aa: CAISVQDRGGTGELFF

d_call: NA
clone_size: once
j_call: TRBJ2-2
v_call: TRBV18
cdr3_nt: TGTGCCAGCTCACCACCGGGAAATCGAGCCGGGGAGCTGTTTTTT
cdr3_aa: CASSPPGNRAGELFF

d_call: TRBD1
clone_size: NA
j_call: TRBJ1-2
v_call: TRBV7-2
cdr3_nt: TGTGCCAGCAGCTTAGCCCCCGGGACAGGGGGTGGCTACACCTTC
cdr3_aa: CASSLAPGTGGGYTF

d_call: TRBD1
clone_size: NA
j_call: TRBJ2-4
v_call: TRBV6-1
cdr3_nt: TGTGCCAGCAGCGACAGGGGAGGCAAAAACATTCAGTACTTC
cdr3_aa: CASSDRGGKNIQYF

d_call: TRBD2
clone_size: NA
j_call: TRBJ2-5
v_call: TRBV7-9
cdr3_nt: TGTGCCAGCAGCTTACCGACTAGCGAAGCGACCCAGTACTTC
cdr3_aa: CASSLPTSEATQYF

d_call: NA
clone_size: NA
j_call: TRBJ2-2
v_call: TRBV2
cdr3_nt: TGTGCCAGCAGTGGATCAACCTCGAACACCGGGGAGCTGTTTTTT
cdr3_aa: CASSGSTSNTGELFF

d_call: NA
clone_size: NA
j_call: TRBJ1-1
v_call: TRBV5-4
cdr3_nt: TGTGCCAGCAGCGGAGGGGGTTGGAACACTGAAGCTTTCTTT
cdr3_aa: CASSGGGWNTEAFF

d_call: TRBD2
clone_size: NA
j_call: TRBJ2-5
v_call: TRBV7-9
cdr3_nt: TGTGCCAGCAGCTCCGGGAGGTTGGGGCAAGAGACCCAGTACTTC
cdr3_aa: CASSSGRLGQETQYF

d_call: NA
clone_size: NA
j_call: TRBJ1-1
v_call: TRBV12-5
cdr3_nt: TGTGCTAGTGGTCAGGGTTTGACTGAAGCTTTCTTT
cdr3_aa: CASGQGLTEAFF

d_call: NA
clone_size: few
j_call: TRBJ1-2
v_call: TRBV6-5
cdr3_nt: TGTGCCAGCAGTTACCGGGACAACTATGGCTACACCTTC
cdr3_aa: CASSYRDNYGYTF

d_call: TRBD2
clone_size: NA
j_call: TRBJ2-7
v_call: TRBV4-1
cdr3_nt: TGCGCCAGCAGCCAAGATTTAAGTCTTGGGCTAGCGGTAACCTACGAGCAGTACTTC
cdr3_aa: CASSQDLSLGLAVTYEQYF

d_call: TRBD1
clone_size: NA
j_call: TRBJ2-3
v_call: TRBV6-1
cdr3_nt: TGTGCCAGCAGTGCCATGACAGGGGTCCAGAATACGCAGTATTTT
cdr3_aa: CASSAMTGVQNTQYF

d_call: NA
clone_size: NA
j_call: TRBJ1-2
v_call: TRBV6-5
cdr3_nt: TGTGCCAGCAGTTACTCGGCAGGGGTTAATGGCTACACCTTC
cdr3_aa: CASSYSAGVNGYTF

d_call: NA
clone_size: NA
j_call: TRBJ2-2
v_call: TRBV27
cdr3_nt: TGTGCCACCAGTTTAACGGGATCGAACACCGGGGAGCTGTTTTTT
cdr3_aa: CATSLTGSNTGELFF

d_call: TRBD1
clone_size: NA
j_call: TRBJ1-1
v_call: TRBV28
cdr3_nt: TGTGCCAGCGGAATTGACAGGGCAGGGGCTTTCTTT
cdr3_aa: CASGIDRAGAFF

d_call: TRBD2
clone_size: NA
j_call: TRBJ2-7
v_call: TRBV5-1
cdr3_nt: TGCGCCAGCAGCGCCAGCCCGGCGGGAGAACCCCACGAGCAGTACTTC
cdr3_aa: CASSASPAGEPHEQYF

d_call: NA
clone_size: NA
j_call: TRBJ1-1
v_call: TRBV5-1
cdr3_nt: TGCGCCAGCAGCTTGGATGGGACTGAAGCTTTCTTT
cdr3_aa: CASSLDGTEAFF

d_call: NA
clone_size: NA
j_call: TRBJ2-4
v_call: TRBV21-1
cdr3_nt: TGTGCCAGCAGCAACAACACTGTAGCCAAAAACATTCAGTACTTC
cdr3_aa: CASSNNTVAKNIQYF

d_call: NA
clone_size: once
j_call: TRBJ1-3
v_call: TRBV10-2
cdr3_nt: TGCGCCAGCAGTGAGTCAGGCAGGGCTGGAAACACCATATATTTT
cdr3_aa: CASSESGRAGNTIYF

d_call: TRBD1
clone_size: NA
j_call: TRBJ2-7
v_call: TRBV7-9
cdr3_nt: TGTGCCAGCAGCCGCGGACAGGGGGGTAATTACGAGCAGTACTTC
cdr3_aa: CASSRGQGGNYEQYF

d_call: NA
clone_size: few
j_call: TRBJ1-1
v_call: TRBV6-1
cdr3_nt: TGTGCCAGCAGTGAACCCCAGGTGGAAGCTTTCTTT
cdr3_aa: CASSEPQVEAFF

d_call: TRBD1
clone_size: NA
j_call: TRBJ1-6
v_call: TRBV14
cdr3_nt: TGTGCCAGCAGCCTAAAACTCGGACAGGGGATTGGGTCACCCCTCCACTTT
cdr3_aa: CASSLKLGQGIGSPLHF

d_call: NA
clone_size: NA
j_call: TRBJ1-2
v_call: TRBV5-4
cdr3_nt: TGTGCCAGCAGCTTACCCGGGACGGTGGGTGGCTACACCTTC
cdr3_aa: CASSLPGTVGGYTF

d_call: NA
clone_size: NA
j_call: TRBJ2-3
v_call: TRBV7-8
cdr3_nt: TGTGCCAGCAGCTCAATCGCTTCAGATACGCAGTATTTT
cdr3_aa: CASSSIASDTQYF

d_call: NA
clone_size: NA
j_call: TRBJ2-7
v_call: TRBV5-4
cdr3_nt: TGTGCCAGCAGCTTGGTTACAGGTACCTACGAGCAGTACTTC
cdr3_aa: CASSLVTGTYEQYF

d_call: NA
clone_size: once
j_call: TRBJ1-4
v_call: TRBV7-9
cdr3_nt: TGTGCCAGCAGCTTATCTAGTGCAACTAATGAAAAACTGTTTTTT
cdr3_aa: CASSLSSATNEKLFF

d_call: TRBD2
clone_size: NA
j_call: TRBJ2-3
v_call: TRBV5-1
cdr3_nt: TGCGCCAGCAGCTTGGGACTAGCGGGCGCCTTGACAGATACGCAGTATTTT
cdr3_aa: CASSLGLAGALTDTQYF

d_call: NA
clone_size: once
j_call: TRBJ2-6
v_call: TRBV27
cdr3_nt: TGTGCCAGCACCCGGGGAGCTGGGGCCAACGTCCTGACTTTC
cdr3_aa: CASTRGAGANVLTF

d_call: TRBD2
clone_size: NA
j_call: TRBJ2-7
v_call: TRBV7-7
cdr3_nt: TGTGCTAGCAGCTTAGCGGGAACCTTGGGCGAGCAGTACTTC
cdr3_aa: CASSLAGTLGEQYF

d_call: TRBD1
clone_size: NA
j_call: TRBJ2-7
v_call: TRBV5-1
cdr3_nt: TGCGCCAGCAGCTCCACAGGGGGTTCCTACGAGCAGTACTTC
cdr3_aa: CASSSTGGSYEQYF

d_call: TRBD2
clone_size: NA
j_call: TRBJ2-7
v_call: TRBV20-1
cdr3_nt: TGCAGTGCCCCTGGGGGGGACGAGCAGTACTTC
cdr3_aa: CSAPGGDEQYF

d_call: TRBD2
clone_size: NA
j_call: TRBJ2-7
v_call: TRBV10-3
cdr3_nt: TGTGCCATCAGTGGAAGCGGGAGACCCGAGCAGTACTTC
cdr3_aa: CAISGSGRPEQYF

d_call: TRBD2
clone_size: NA
j_call: TRBJ2-3
v_call: TRBV4-2
cdr3_nt: TGTGCCAGCAGCCAATATCTAGCGGGGGGATCCGATACGCAGTATTTT
cdr3_aa: CASSQYLAGGSDTQYF

d_call: NA
clone_size: few
j_call: TRBJ1-6
v_call: TRBV6-5
cdr3_nt: TGTGCCAGCAGTAGAAACGATTCACCCCTCCACTTT
cdr3_aa: CASSRNDSPLHF